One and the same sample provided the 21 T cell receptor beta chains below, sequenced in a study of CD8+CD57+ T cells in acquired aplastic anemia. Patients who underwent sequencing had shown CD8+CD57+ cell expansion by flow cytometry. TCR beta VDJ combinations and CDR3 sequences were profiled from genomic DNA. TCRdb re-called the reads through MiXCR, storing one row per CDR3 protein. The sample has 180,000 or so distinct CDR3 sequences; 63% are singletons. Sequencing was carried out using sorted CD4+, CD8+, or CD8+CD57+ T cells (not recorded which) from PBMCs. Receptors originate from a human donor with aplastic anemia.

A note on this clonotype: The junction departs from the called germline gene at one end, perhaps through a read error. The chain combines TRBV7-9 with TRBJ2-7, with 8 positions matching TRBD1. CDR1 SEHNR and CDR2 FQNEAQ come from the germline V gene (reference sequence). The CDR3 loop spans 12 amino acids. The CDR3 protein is CASSLLDRGPFF. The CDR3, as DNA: TGTGCCAGCAGCTTGCTTGACAGGGGTCCGTTCTTC.

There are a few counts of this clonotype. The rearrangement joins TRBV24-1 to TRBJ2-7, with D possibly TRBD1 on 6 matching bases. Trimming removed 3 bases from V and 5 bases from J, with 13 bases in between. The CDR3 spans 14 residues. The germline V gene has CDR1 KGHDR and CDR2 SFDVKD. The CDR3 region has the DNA TGTGCCACCAGTGATGTCAGGGGTGGACACGAGCAGTACTTC. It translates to CATSDVRGGHEQYF.

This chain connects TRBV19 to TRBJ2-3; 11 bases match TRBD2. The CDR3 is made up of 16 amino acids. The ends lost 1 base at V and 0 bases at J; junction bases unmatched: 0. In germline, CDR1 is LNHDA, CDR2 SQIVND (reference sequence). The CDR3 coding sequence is TGTGCCAGTAGTATAGGGACTAGCGGGAGCACAGATACGCAGTATTTT. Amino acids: CASSIGTSGSTDTQYF.

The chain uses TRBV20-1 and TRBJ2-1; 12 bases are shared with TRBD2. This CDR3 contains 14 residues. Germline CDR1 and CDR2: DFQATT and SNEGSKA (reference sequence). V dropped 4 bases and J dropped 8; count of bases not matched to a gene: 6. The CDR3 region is CSATPSGGAHEQFF. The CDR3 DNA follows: TGCAGTGCTACCCCTAGCGGGGGGGCGCATGAGCAGTTCTTC.

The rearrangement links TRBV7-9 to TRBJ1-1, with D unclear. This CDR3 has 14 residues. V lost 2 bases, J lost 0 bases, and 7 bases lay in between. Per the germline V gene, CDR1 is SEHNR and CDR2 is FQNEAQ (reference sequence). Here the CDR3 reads CASSLSLMNTEAFF. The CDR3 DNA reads TGTGCCAGCAGCTTATCCCTCATGAACACTGAAGCTTTCTTT.

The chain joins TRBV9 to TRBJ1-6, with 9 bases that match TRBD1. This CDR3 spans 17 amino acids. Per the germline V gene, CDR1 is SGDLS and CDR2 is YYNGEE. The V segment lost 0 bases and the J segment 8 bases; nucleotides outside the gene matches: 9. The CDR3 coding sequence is TGTGCCAGCAGCGTAGCCAAGGGACAGGGAGGGGATTCACCCCTCCACTTT. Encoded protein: CASSVAKGQGGDSPLHF.

CDR3 amino acids: CSALRDRFTDTQYF. The CDR3 DNA reads as TGCAGCGCCCTCCGGGACAGGTTCACAGATACGCAGTATTTT. The rearrangement uses TRBV29-1 and TRBJ2-3, with 8 positions matching TRBD1. The CDR3 loop spans 14 amino acids. With V trimmed by 7 bases and J by 2 bases, 8 bases remained unmatched. The germline gives CDR1 SQVTM, CDR2 ANQGSEA.

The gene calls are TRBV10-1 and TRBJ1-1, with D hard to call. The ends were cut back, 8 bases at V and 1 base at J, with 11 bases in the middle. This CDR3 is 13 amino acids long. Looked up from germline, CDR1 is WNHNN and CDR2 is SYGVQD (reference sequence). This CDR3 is CASSAQGNTEAFF. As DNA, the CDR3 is TGCGCCAGCTCCGCCCAAGGGAACACTGAAGCTTTCTTT.

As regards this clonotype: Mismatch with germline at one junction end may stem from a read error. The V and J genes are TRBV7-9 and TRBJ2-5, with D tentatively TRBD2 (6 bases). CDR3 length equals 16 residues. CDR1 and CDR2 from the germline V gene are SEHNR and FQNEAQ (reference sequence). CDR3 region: CASSQDPGEYQGTQYF. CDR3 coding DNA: TGTGCCAGCAGCCAAGATCCGGGGGAGTACCAAGGGACCCAGTACTTC.

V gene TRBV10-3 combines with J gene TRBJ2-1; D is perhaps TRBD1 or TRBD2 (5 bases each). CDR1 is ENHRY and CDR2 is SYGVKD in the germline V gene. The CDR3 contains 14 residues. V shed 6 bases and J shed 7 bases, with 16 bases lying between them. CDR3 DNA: TGTGCCATCAGCATTGGGACGGGTGGGAATGAGCAGTTCTTC. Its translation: CAISIGTGGNEQFF.

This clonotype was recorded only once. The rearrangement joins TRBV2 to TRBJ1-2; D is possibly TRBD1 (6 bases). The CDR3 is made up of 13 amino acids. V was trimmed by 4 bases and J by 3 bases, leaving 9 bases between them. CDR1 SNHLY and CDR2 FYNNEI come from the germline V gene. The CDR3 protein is CASSVRGDYGYTF. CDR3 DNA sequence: TGTGCCAGCAGTGTGAGGGGGGACTATGGCTACACCTTC. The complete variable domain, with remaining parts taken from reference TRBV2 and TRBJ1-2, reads EPEVTQTPSHQVTQMGQEVILRCVPISNHLYFYWYRQILGQKVEFLVSFYNNEISEKSEIFDDQFSVERPDGSNFTLKIRSTKLEDSAMYFCASSVRGDYGYTFGSGTRLTVV.

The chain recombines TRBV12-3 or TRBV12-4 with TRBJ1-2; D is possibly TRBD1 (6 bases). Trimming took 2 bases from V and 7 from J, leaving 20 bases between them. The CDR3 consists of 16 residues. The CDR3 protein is CASSLTERAGASGYTF. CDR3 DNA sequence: TGTGCCAGCAGTTTAACCGAGAGGGCAGGGGCTAGTGGCTACACCTTC.

The CDR3: CATGQGAGEQYF. In nucleotides, the CDR3 is TGTGCCACCGGACAGGGGGCTGGCGAGCAGTACTTC. The chain employs TRBV28 and TRBJ2-7; 11 bases map to TRBD1. Trimming removed 10 bases from V and 6 bases from J; junction bases left unmatched: 5. CDR3 length: 12 residues. The germline gives CDR1 MDHEN, CDR2 SYDVKM.

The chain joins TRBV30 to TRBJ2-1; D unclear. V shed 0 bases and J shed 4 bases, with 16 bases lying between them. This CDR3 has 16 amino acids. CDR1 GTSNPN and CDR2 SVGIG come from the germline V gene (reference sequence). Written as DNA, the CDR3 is TGTGCCTGGAGTGTACAAGGGAACCATCATTACAATGAGCAGTTCTTC. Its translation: CAWSVQGNHHYNEQFF. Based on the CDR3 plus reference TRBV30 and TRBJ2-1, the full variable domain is SQTIHQWPATLVQPVGSPLSLECTVEGTSNPNLYWYRQAAGRGLQLLFYSVGIGQISSEVPQNLSASRPQDRQFILSSKKLLLSDSGFYLCAWSVQGNHHYNEQFFGPGTRLTVL.

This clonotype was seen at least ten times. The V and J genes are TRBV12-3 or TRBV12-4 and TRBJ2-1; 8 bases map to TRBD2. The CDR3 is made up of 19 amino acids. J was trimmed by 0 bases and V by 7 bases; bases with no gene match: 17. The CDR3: CASTPLPTGGPYSYNEQFF. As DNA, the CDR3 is TGTGCCAGCACCCCTCTACCCACGGGGGGGCCATACTCCTACAATGAGCAGTTCTTC.

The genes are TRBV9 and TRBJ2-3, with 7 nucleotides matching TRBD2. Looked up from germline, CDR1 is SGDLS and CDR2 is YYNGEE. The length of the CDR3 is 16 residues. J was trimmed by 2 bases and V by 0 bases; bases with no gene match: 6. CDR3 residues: CASSVGAGDYTDTQYF. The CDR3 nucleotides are TGTGCCAGCAGCGTAGGGGCGGGGGATTACACAGATACGCAGTATTTT.

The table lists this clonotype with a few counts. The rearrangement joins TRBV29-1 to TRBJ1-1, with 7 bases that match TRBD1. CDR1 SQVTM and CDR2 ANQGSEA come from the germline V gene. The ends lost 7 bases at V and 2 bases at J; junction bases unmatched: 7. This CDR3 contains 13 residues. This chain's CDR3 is CSGEGQTNTEAFF. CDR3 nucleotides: TGCAGCGGCGAGGGACAGACAAACACTGAAGCTTTCTTT.

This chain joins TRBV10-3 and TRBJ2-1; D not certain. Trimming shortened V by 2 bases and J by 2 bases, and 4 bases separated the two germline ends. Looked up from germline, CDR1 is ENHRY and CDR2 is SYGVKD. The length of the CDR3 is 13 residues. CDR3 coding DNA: TGTGCCATCAGTGAGGCGGCCTACAATGAGCAGTTCTTC. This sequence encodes CAISEAAYNEQFF.

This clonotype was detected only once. This CDR3 is CAISADVRGTGYEQFF. Here the CDR3 DNA reads TGTGCCATCAGTGCCGACGTCCGGGGGACAGGGTATGAGCAGTTCTTC. The rearrangement joins TRBV10-3 to TRBJ2-1; 9 positions match TRBD1. This CDR3 region has 16 residues. V lost 4 bases, J lost 8 bases, and 12 bases stayed unmatched. Germline V gene lookup returns CDR1 ENHRY and CDR2 SYGVKD.

CDR3 amino acids: CASSWAGGEQYF. In DNA, the CDR3 is TGTGCCAGTAGTTGGGCCGGGGGCGAGCAGTACTTC. The chain has TRBV19 and TRBJ2-7, with D possibly TRBD2 on 6 matching bases. Per the germline V gene, CDR1 is LNHDA and CDR2 is SQIVND (reference sequence). V shed 5 bases and J shed 6 bases, with 11 bases lying between them. The CDR3 has 12 amino acids.

The CDR3 here is CASSGSGGETQYF. The CDR3 DNA reads TGTGCCAGCAGTGGTTCGGGGGGGGAGACCCAGTACTTC. The V gene is TRBV2, the J gene TRBJ2-5; TRBD2 matches 8 bases. CDR3 length: 13 amino acids. V was pared by 4 bases and J by 5 bases, with 3 bases of the junction left unmatched. Per germline, CDR1 SNHLY and CDR2 FYNNEI.